This T cell receptor (beta chain) was recorded in a study of siplizumab effects on memory and regulatory T cells. This CDR3 region has 18 residues. Germline-derived CDR1 and CDR2 are KGHSH and LQKENI. Trimming cost V 6 bases and J 7 bases; bases outside gene matches: 21. Sequencing used immunoSEQ multiplex PCR; TCRdb keeps in-frame clones, though not all of them. The sample has approximately 60,000 clones; roughly 78% are singletons. V and J are TRBV18 and TRBJ2-3, with TRBD2 matching over 8 bases. The sequenced material came from memory CD4+ T cells sorted from blood. The origin of this receptor is a human donor in good health. The CDR3 region has the DNA TGTGCCAGCTCTCTCTATGGAGAGGAGCGGGGGCCGAGATATACGCAGTATTTT. It translates to CASSLYGEERGPRYTQYF. Combining the CDR3 with reference TRBV18 and TRBJ2-3 gives the whole variable domain NAGVMQNPRHLVRRRGQEARLRCSPMKGHSHVYWYRQLPEEGLKFMVYLQKENIIDESGMPKERFSAEFPKEGPSILRIQQVVRGDSAAYFCASSLYGEERGPRYTQYFGPGTRLTVL.